A selection of T cell receptor beta chains follows, all from one sample in a study of vaccination and CD4 T cells after COVID-19. Their antigens are not known. One entry per CDR3 protein, called by TCRdb with MiXCR from the PCR reads. Of roughly 25,000 distinct CDR3 sequences detected, more than 25% appear once; the ten largest clones hold approximately 2.8%. The specimen comprised CD4+ T cells from blood, cultured in vitro, sampled about 7 months after SARS-CoV-2 vaccination. The receptors were sampled from a human donor who had recovered from COVID-19. CDR3s include the opening cysteine and the closing phenylalanine or tryptophan.

v_gene: TRBV20-1
j_gene: TRBJ1-5
CDR3aa: CSARLAGTQPQHF

v_gene: TRBV20-1
j_gene: TRBJ2-1
CDR3aa: CSALRADRGFYNEQFF

v_gene: TRBV4-3
j_gene: TRBJ1-5
CDR3aa: CASSQDIGGGAYQPQHF

v_gene: TRBV24-1
j_gene: TRBJ2-3
CDR3aa: CATSDFQRVGTDTQYF

v_gene: TRBV20-1
j_gene: TRBJ2-4
CDR3aa: CSAPRDKNIQYF

v_gene: TRBV20-1
j_gene: TRBJ1-2
CDR3aa: CSARGVPGQGANGYTF

v_gene: TRBV27
j_gene: TRBJ2-5
CDR3aa: CASSGTPWETQYF

v_gene: TRBV10-3
j_gene: TRBJ1-2
CDR3aa: CAISGTDYGYTF

v_gene: TRBV6-1
j_gene: TRBJ2-1
CDR3aa: CASRLNWGAYNEQFF

v_gene: TRBV6-1
j_gene: TRBJ2-7
CDR3aa: CASSVKPGSWLEQYF

v_gene: TRBV18
j_gene: TRBJ2-7
CDR3aa: CASSLHRGSPHEQYF

v_gene: TRBV20-1
j_gene: TRBJ2-3
CDR3aa: CSARVGISSGTDTQYF

v_gene: TRBV4-1
j_gene: TRBJ2-7
CDR3aa: CASSQYRRQGVYEQYF

v_gene: TRBV18
j_gene: TRBJ2-6
CDR3aa: CASHRGGSGANVLTF

v_gene: TRBV19
j_gene: TRBJ2-7
CDR3aa: CASSTGSSYEQYF

v_gene: TRBV20-1
j_gene: TRBJ2-3
CDR3aa: CSAPLSWTSGDTQYF

v_gene: TRBV7-2
j_gene: TRBJ2-1
CDR3aa: CASKLTGAGSWYEQFF

v_gene: TRBV7-3
j_gene: TRBJ2-1
CDR3aa: CASSPNSGNEQFF

v_gene: TRBV6-1
j_gene: TRBJ2-1
CDR3aa: CATRQSDNEQFF

v_gene: TRBV28
j_gene: TRBJ2-7
CDR3aa: CASSLGPLYEQYF

v_gene: TRBV6-1
j_gene: TRBJ1-1
CDR3aa: CASSESRDEAFF

v_gene: TRBV15
j_gene: TRBJ2-5
CDR3aa: CATSREGRGWGMTQYF

v_gene: TRBV5-4
j_gene: TRBJ2-5
CDR3aa: CASSLGKTGLQETQYF

v_gene: TRBV28
j_gene: TRBJ1-2
CDR3aa: CASSESREGYTF

v_gene: TRBV19
j_gene: TRBJ1-5
CDR3aa: CASSPRRSNQPQHF

v_gene: TRBV23-1
j_gene: TRBJ2-7
CDR3aa: CASSGRGQYF

v_gene: TRBV2
j_gene: TRBJ2-5
CDR3aa: CASSGQRRETQYF

v_gene: TRBV19
j_gene: TRBJ1-6
CDR3aa: CASSTDTDSPLHF

v_gene: TRBV6-1
j_gene: TRBJ1-2
CDR3aa: CASSEGTVSNYGYTF

v_gene: TRBV25-1
j_gene: TRBJ2-7
CDR3aa: CASSEFGAGEQYF

v_gene: TRBV6-1
j_gene: TRBJ2-3
CDR3aa: CAGGGVSTDTQYF

v_gene: TRBV20-1
j_gene: TRBJ2-7
CDR3aa: CSAKSGTISYEQYF

v_gene: TRBV7-2
j_gene: TRBJ1-6
CDR3aa: CASSPSYLRVPQSPLHF

v_gene: TRBV7-9
j_gene: TRBJ1-1
CDR3aa: CASSSDRSPMNTEAFF

v_gene: TRBV6-1
j_gene: TRBJ2-7
CDR3aa: CANSDRGAVKQYF

v_gene: TRBV20-1
j_gene: TRBJ2-1
CDR3aa: CSGQGETYGAEQFF

v_gene: TRBV10-3
j_gene: TRBJ2-7
CDR3aa: CAIFNSGTYEQYF

v_gene: TRBV4-2
j_gene: TRBJ2-7
CDR3aa: CASSPLPTSVLNEQYF

v_gene: TRBV6-2/TRBV6-3
j_gene: TRBJ2-5
CDR3aa: CASSSVTSSLGSQYF

v_gene: TRBV21-1
j_gene: TRBJ2-7
CDR3aa: CASSKYRLGGGSYEQYF

v_gene: TRBV11-2
j_gene: TRBJ2-7
CDR3aa: CASSLTYRVEQYF

v_gene: TRBV29-1
j_gene: TRBJ1-2
CDR3aa: CSADGYTF

v_gene: TRBV20-1
j_gene: TRBJ2-5
CDR3aa: CSASLPASGKETQYF

v_gene: TRBV20-1
j_gene: TRBJ2-3
CDR3aa: CSAIGTSGSGSTDTQYF

v_gene: TRBV7-3
j_gene: TRBJ2-2
CDR3aa: CASSQDKNTGELFF

v_gene: TRBV20-1
j_gene: TRBJ2-1
CDR3aa: CSAIPRANEQFF